Listed here is a single T cell receptor (beta chain). The germline V gene has CDR1 SGHNT and CDR2 YYREEE (reference sequence). The CDR3 loop spans 14 amino acids. V was clipped by 2 bases and J by 5 bases; unmatched bases: 2. This specimen belongs to a study of T cells in Graves' hyperthyroidism and ophthalmopathy. Amplification of TCR beta CDR3 regions was performed using RNA transcripts as template. The TCR CDR3 was amplified in a first-round RT-PCR using the HTBI primer set. TCRdb re-analysed the multiplex PCR reads in MiXCR, keeping a single row per CDR3 protein. The repertoire consists of some 600,000 distinct CDR3 sequences, with approximately 15% occurring once and the leading ten covering 5% to 7%.

The chain is built from TRBV5-4 and TRBJ2-4; 9 bases line up with TRBD1. The sequence came from a woman aged 30 to 39 with Graves' hyperthyroidism that later progressed to Graves' ophthalmopathy. Input material: blood. The CDR3 protein is CASSFGTGQNIQYF. Written as DNA, the CDR3 is TGTGCCAGCAGCTTCGGGACAGGGCAAAACATTCAGTACTTC.